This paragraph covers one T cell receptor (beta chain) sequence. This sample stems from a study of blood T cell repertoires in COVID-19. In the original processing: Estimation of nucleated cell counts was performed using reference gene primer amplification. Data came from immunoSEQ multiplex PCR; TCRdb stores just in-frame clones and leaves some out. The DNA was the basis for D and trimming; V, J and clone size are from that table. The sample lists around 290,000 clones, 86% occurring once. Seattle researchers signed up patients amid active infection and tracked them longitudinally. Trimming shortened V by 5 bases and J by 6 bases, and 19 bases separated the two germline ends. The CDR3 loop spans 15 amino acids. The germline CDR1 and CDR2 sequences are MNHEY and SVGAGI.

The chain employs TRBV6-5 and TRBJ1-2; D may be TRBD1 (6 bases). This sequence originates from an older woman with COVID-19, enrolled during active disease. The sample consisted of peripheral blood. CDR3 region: CASSPSPGQIDGYTF. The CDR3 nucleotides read TGTGCCAGCAGTCCTTCCCCCGGACAGATTGATGGCTACACCTTC.